This TCR beta chain was identified in a study of T cells after yellow fever vaccination. Study results and limitations: Clones that expanded after primary vaccination mostly reappeared after the booster (96% CD4, approximately 85% CD8).

TCRdb processed the 5' RACE reads anew with MiXCR; each CDR3 protein has one entry. Here the sample spans around 73,000 distinct CDR3 sequences, almost 8% being singletons. CDR1 and CDR2 (germline): DFQATT, SNEGSKA (reference sequence). The CDR3 has 17 residues. The J segment lost 4 bases and the V segment lost 0 bases, leaving 7 bases of the junction unmatched. This clonotype was picked up a small number of times. Antigen unknown. Sequenced material: CD8+ T cells sorted from PBMCs, taken on the day of the yellow fever booster vaccination. The V gene is TRBV20-1, the J gene TRBJ2-3; TRBD2 matches at 13 bases. The origin of this receptor is a young man who received the YFV17D yellow fever vaccine. CDR3 residues: CSARDLGLAGLPDTQYF. The CDR3 DNA reads TGCAGTGCTAGAGATCTGGGACTAGCGGGACTCCCAGATACGCAGTATTTT.